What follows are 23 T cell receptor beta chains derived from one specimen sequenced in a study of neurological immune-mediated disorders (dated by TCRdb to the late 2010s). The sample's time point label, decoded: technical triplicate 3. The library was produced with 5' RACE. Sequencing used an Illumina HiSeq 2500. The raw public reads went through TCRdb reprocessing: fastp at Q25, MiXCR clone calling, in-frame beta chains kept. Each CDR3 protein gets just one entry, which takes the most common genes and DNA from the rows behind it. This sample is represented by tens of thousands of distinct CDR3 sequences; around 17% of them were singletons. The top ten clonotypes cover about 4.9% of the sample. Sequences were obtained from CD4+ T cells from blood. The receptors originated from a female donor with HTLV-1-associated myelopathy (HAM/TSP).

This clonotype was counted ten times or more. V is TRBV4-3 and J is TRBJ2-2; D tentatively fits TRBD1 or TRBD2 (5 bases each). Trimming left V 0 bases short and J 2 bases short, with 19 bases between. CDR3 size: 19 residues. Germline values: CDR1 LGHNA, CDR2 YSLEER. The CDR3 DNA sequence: TGCGCCAGCAGCCAAGAAGGTCCCGGGACCGAGATTAACACCGGGGAGCTGTTTTTT. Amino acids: CASSQEGPGTEINTGELFF.

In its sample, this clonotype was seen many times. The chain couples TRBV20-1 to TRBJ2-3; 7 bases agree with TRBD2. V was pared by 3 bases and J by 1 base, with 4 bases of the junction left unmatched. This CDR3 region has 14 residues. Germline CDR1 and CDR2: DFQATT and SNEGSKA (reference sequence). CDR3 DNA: TGCAGTGCTAGTAGGCTAGCGGGCACAGATACGCAGTATTTT. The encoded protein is CSASRLAGTDTQYF.

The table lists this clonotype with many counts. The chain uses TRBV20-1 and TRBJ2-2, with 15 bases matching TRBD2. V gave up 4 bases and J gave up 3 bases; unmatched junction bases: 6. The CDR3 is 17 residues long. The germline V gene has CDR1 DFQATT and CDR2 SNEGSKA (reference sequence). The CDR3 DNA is TGCAGTGCTAAGCCGGGACTAGCGGGAGGTGACACCGGGGAGCTGTTTTTT. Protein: CSAKPGLAGGDTGELFF.

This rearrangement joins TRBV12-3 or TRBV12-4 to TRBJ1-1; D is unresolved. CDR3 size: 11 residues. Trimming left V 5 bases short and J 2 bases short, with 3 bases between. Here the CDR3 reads CASSRNTEAFF. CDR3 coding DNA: TGTGCCAGCAGTCGAAACACTGAAGCTTTCTTT.

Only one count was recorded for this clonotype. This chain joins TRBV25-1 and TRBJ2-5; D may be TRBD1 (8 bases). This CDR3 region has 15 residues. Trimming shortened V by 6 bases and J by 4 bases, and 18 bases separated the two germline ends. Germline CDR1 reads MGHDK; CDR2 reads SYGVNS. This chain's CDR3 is CASRGTGGVGETQYF. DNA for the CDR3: TGTGCCAGCAGGGGTACAGGGGGGGTTGGAGAGACCCAGTACTTC. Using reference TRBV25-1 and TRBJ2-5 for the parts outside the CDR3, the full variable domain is EADIYQTPRYLVIGTGKKITLECSQTMGHDKMYWYQQDPGMELHLIHYSYGVNSTEKGDLSSESTVSRIRTEHFPLTLESARPSHTSQYLCASRGTGGVGETQYFGPGTRLLVL.

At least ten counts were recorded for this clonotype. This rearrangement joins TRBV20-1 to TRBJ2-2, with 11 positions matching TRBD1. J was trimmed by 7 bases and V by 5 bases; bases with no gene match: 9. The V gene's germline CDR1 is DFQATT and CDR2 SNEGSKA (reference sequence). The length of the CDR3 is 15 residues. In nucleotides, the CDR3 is TGCAGTGCTGGACGGACAGGGGGCGCTTACGGGGAGCTGTTTTTT. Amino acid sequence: CSAGRTGGAYGELFF.

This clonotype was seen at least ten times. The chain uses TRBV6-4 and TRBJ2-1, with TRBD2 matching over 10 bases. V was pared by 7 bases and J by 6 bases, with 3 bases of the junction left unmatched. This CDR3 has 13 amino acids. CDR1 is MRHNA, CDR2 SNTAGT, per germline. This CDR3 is CASKGLAFNEQFF. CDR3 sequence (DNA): TGTGCCAGCAAGGGACTAGCGTTCAATGAGCAGTTCTTC.

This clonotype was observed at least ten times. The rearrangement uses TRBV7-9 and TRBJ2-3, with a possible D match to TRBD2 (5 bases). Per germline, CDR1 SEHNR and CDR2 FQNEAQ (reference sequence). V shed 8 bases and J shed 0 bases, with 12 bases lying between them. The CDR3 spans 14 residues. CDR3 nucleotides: TGTGCCAGCCCTCGGGCGGGCAGCACAGATACGCAGTATTTT. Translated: CASPRAGSTDTQYF.

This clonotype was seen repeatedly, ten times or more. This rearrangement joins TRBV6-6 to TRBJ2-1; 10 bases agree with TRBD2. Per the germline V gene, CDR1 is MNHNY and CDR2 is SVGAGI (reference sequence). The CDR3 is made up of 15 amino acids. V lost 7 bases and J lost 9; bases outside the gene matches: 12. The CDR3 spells CASIKRSGGAFEQFF. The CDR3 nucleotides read TGTGCCAGCATTAAACGAAGCGGGGGGGCATTTGAGCAGTTCTTC.

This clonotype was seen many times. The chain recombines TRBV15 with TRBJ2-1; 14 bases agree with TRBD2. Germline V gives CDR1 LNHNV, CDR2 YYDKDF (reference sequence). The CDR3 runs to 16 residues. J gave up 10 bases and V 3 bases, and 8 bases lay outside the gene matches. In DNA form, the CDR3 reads TGTGCCACCAGCAGGACGGGACTAGCGGGAGCAGGCGAGCAGTTCTTC. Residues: CATSRTGLAGAGEQFF.

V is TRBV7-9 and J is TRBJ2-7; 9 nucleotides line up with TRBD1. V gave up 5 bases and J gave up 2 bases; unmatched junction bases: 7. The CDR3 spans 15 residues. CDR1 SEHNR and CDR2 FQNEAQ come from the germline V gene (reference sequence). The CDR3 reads CASSPMDRGTYEQYV. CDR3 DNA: TGTGCCAGCAGCCCAATGGACAGGGGTACCTACGAGCAGTACGTC.

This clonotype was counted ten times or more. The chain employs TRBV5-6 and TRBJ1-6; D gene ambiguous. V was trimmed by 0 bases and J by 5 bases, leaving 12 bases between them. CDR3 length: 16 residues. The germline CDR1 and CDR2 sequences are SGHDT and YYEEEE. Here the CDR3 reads CASSLDGRGDNSPLHF. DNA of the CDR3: TGTGCCAGCAGCTTGGACGGCCGGGGAGATAATTCACCCCTCCACTTT. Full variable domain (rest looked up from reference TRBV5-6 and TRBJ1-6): DAGVTQSPTHLIKTRGQQVTLRCSPKSGHDTVSWYQQALGQGPQFIFQYYEEEERQRGNFPDRFSGHQFPNYSSELNVNALLLGDSALYLCASSLDGRGDNSPLHFGNGTRLTVT.

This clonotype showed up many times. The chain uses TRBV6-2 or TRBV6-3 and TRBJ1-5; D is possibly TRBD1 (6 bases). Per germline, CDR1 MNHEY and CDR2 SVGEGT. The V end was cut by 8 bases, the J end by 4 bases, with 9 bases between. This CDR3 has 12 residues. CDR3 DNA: TGTGCCAGCCGGGACACAAATCAGCCCCAGCATTTT. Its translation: CASRDTNQPQHF.

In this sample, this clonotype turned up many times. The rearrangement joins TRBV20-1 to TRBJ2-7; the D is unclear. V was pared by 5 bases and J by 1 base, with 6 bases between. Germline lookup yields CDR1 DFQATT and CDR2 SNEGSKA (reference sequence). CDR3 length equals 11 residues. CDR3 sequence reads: CSAARSYEQYF. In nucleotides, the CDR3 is TGCAGTGCTGCTAGGTCCTACGAGCAGTACTTC.

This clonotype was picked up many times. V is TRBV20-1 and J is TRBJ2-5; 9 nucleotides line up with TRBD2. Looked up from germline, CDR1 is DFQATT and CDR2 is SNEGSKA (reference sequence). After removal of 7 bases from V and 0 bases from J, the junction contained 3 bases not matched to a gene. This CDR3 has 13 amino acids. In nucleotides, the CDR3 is TGCAGTGTCAGCGGGGGGTACCAAGAGACCCAGTACTTC. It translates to CSVSGGYQETQYF.

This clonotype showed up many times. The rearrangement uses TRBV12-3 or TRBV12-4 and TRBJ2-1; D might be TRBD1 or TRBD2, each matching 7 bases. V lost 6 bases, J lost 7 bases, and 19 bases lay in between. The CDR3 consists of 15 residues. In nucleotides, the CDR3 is TGTGCCAGCAGCCAGGGGGTGGGAGGGCGGAATGAGCAGTTCTTC. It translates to CASSQGVGGRNEQFF.

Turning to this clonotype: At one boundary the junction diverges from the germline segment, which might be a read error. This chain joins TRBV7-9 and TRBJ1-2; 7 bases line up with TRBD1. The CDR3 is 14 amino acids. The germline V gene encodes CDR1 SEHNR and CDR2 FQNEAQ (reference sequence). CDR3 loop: CASSFGDSGGGYTF. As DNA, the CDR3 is TGTGCCAGTAGCTTCGGGGACAGTGGAGGTGGCTACACCTTC.

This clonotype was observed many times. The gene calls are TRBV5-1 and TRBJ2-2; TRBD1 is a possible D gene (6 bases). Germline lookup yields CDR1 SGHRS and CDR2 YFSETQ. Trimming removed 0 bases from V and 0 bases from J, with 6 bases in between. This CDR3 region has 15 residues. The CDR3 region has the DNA TGCGCCAGCAGCTTGGGGACAGCGAACACCGGGGAGCTGTTTTTT. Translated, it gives CASSLGTANTGELFF.

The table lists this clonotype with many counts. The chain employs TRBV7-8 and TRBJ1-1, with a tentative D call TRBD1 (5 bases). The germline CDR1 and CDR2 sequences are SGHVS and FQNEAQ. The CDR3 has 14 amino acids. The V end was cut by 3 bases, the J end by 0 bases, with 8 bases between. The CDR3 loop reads CASSLEGLNTEAFF. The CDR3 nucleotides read TGTGCCAGCAGCTTGGAGGGACTGAACACTGAAGCTTTCTTT.

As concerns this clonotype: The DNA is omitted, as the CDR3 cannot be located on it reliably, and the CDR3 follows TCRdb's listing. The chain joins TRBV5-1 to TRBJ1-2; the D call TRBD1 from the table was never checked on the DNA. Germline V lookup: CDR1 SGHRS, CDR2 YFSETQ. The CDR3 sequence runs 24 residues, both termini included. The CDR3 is CASSLDYGTGYYEQYFGPGYGYTF.

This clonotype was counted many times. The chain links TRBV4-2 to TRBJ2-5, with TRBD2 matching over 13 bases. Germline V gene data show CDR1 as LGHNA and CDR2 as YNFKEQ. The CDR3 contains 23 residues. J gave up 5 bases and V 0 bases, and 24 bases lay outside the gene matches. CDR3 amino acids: CASSQEVSLTSGGAFGVKETQYF. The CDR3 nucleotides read TGTGCCAGCAGCCAAGAGGTCTCTCTCACTAGCGGGGGGGCTTTTGGAGTAAAGGAGACCCAGTACTTC.

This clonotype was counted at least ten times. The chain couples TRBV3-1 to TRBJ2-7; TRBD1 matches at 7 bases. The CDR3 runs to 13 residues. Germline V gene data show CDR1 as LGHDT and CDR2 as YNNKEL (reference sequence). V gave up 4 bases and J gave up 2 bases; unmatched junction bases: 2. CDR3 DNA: TGTGCCAGCAGCCGACAGGGAACCTACGAGCAGTACTTC. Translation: CASSRQGTYEQYF.

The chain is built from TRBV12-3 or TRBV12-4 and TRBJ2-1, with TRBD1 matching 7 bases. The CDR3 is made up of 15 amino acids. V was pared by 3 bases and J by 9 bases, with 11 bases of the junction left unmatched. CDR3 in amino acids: CASSFLVTGVSEQFF. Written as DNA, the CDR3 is TGTGCCAGCAGTTTTTTAGTCACAGGGGTTAGTGAGCAGTTCTTC.